This TCR beta chain was captured by sequencing in a study of shared clonotypes between healthy human individuals. How the authors handled the data: ImmunoSEQ junction-only sequences lacked quality scores, so their filtering differed. Data came from immunoSEQ multiplex PCR; TCRdb stores just in-frame clones and leaves some out. The DNA gave D and trimming, while V, J and clone size come from that table. Found here are approximately 740,000 clones, around 92% of them singletons; the top ten hold around 24%. This clone was detected a few times. Its antigen is currently unknown. Naive CD8 cells were CD45RO-negative, positively selected for CCR7, excluding terminally differentiated effector memory CD45RA+ cells. Study-wide results and caveats: Sorted-subset sequencing was shown by rarefaction to be incomplete despite large depth. Estimated richness values were generally larger in naive subsets than in memory subsets. Lower generation probabilities were found for non-shared clonotypes than for those shared by all four donors.

The sequenced sample consisted of naive CD8+ T cells sorted from blood. This receptor was taken from a man younger than 40 in good health.

CDR3 sequence (DNA): TGTGCCAGCATTACGGGGTTCAGCGAAAAACTGTTTTTT. This codes for CASITGFSEKLFF. The V call is TRBV2, the J call TRBJ1-4; no definite D call. The CDR3 has 13 amino acids. The V end lost 7 bases, the J end lost 8 bases, and 14 bases lay between the germline ends. Germline assignment: CDR1 SNHLY and CDR2 FYNNEI.